This TCR beta chain derives from a study of molecular identifiers for immune sequencing clone quantification. About the research overall: RNA from roughly 20,000 or 100,000 naive CD8 cells was split five ways in replicates, with four sequenced. Study conclusions and caveats: Clones above 20 RNA copies held over 98% of effector molecules, under 1% in naive cells. Clone sizes could be underestimated for highly expanded clones when identical TCR molecules share a barcode.

Points on this clonotype: The target antigen is unknown. This may be a read error, as it is one base from a much larger clone.

Germline V gene lookup returns CDR1 MNHNY and CDR2 SVGAGI (reference sequence). The CDR3 has 14 amino acids. In TCRdb, the PCR reads were re-called with MiXCR into one record per CDR3 protein. The table lists about 36,000 distinct CDR3 sequences, 15% to 20% of them singletons. Sorting was used to obtain naive CD8 T cells (CD8+CD4-CCR7+CD45RA+). The sequence derives from a human donor in good health. Some libraries in this study had Jurkat cell RNA spiked in. This sequence joins TRBV6-6 and TRBJ2-7, with D perhaps matching TRBD2 (6 bases). The source material was naive CD8+ T cells from blood, with Jurkat cell RNA spiked in. Subset reported: FACS-sorted CD8+CD4-CCR7+CD45RA+ naive T cells. Here the CDR3 DNA reads TGTGCCAGCGGTTACGGTAGCGGAGGCTACGAGCAGTACTTC. The encoded protein is CASGYGSGGYEQYF.